This T cell receptor beta chain was identified in a study of blood T cell repertoires in COVID-19. Across the whole study: Some COVID-19 samples were acute and others convalescent; all came from the United States, Italy and Spain. From T cells, B-cell-depleted T cells, or PBMCs came the material, which was cDNA or gDNA.

Authors' analysis steps: Reference gene primer amplification gave estimated nucleated cell counts. Clones were sequenced by immunoSEQ multiplex PCR, and TCRdb holds only the in-frame ones, with some missing. That table is the source of V, J and clone size, and D and trimming were worked out from the DNA. The sample shows over 55,000 clones, 85% of them seen only once. V was pared by 2 bases and J by 1 base, with 6 bases of the junction left unmatched. CDR1 is SGHTA and CDR2 is FQGTGA in the germline V gene. This CDR3 is 16 amino acids long. Sequencing was done on a sample of peripheral blood. The chain joins TRBV7-3 to TRBJ2-3, with 7 bases lining up with TRBD2. This clonotype was obtained from a middle-aged man with acute or convalescent COVID-19. The CDR3 here is CASSLGGGPGTDTQYF. For the CDR3, the DNA is TGTGCCAGCAGCTTAGGGGGGGGTCCTGGCACAGATACGCAGTATTTT.